This T cell receptor beta chain was documented in a study of identical twins. This clonotype occurred many times. Antigen unknown. V was cut by 7 bases and J by 3 bases, with 23 bases left in between. This CDR3 spans 17 amino acids. Study-level results: In cord blood, abundant beta clonotypes had fewer insertions; memory showed no trend.

Template switching added a universal primer site; cDNA carried unique molecular identifiers. TCRdb re-called the 5' RACE reads with MiXCR, one entry per CDR3 protein. The data contain fewer than 650,000 distinct CDR3 sequences, approximately 9.6% of them singletons. These data were likewise used in another study, on yellow fever vaccine responses in identical twins.

This chain joins TRBV12-3 or TRBV12-4 and TRBJ2-3; unclear D gene. Sequencing input: PBMCs. The clonotype was recovered from a woman aged 18-29 years in good health. CDR3 coding DNA: TGTGCCAGCATGCCCTTCCATTCTCTTTATAAAACAGATACGCAGTATTTT. This translates into CASMPFHSLYKTDTQYF.